This T cell receptor beta chain derives from a study of blood T cell repertoires in COVID-19 (TCRdb year 2020). Study-level background: The collaborator samples originated in the United States, Italy and Spain and spanned the acute and convalescent phases of COVID-19. A freely available public database, intended as a resource for researchers studying the immune response to SARS-CoV-2, is where the repertoires were released. Where available, HLA class I and class II types were taken from metadata supplied by the sample provider and were not determined by assay-based typing. Deeply sampled blood TCRbeta repertoires from subjects exposed to, actively infected with, or recovered from COVID-19 were included in the dataset. A de-identified subject ID, COVID-19 status, age in years and sex were almost always included in the sample metadata. The samples were drawn from the first 160 participants of the ongoing ImmuneRACE study and from some 1,300 subjects provided by 6 global collaborators. The prospective study material was composed of cDNA or gDNA derived from T cells, B-cell-depleted T cells, or PBMCs.

CDR1 and CDR2 are drawn from the germline V gene (reference sequence): LNHDA, SQIVND. CDR3 length: 12 amino acids, cysteine to phenylalanine. The DNA shown is the 36-base CDR3, in frame from base 1. V is pruned by 8 bases and J by 3 bases, leaving 0 bases of the junction without a gene match. The immunoSEQ Assay, a bias-controlled multiplex PCR, was used to amplify TCRbeta CDR3 regions from genomic DNA. For the original study's pipeline: Nucleated cell counts per sample were estimated from amplification of reference gene primers within the assay. Sequence reads were collapsed and filtered to measure the absolute abundance of every unique TCRbeta CDR3 rearrangement. For each sample, productive Simpson clonality was calculated as the square root of Simpson's diversity index over productive rearrangements. The immuneACCESS repertoire file appears here via TCRdb, limited to in-frame rearrangements. These files lack a portion of the clones; in checked studies, under half of the deficit traces to unresolved V genes, and the cause of the others is not known. From that table come the V and J calls and clone size; the DNA was used to work out D and trimming. This sample comprises approximately 70,000 clones, approximately 88% of them detected only once. Together, the top ten hold about 6% of the sample.

Each collaborating institution followed its own protocols to collect whole blood in K2EDTA tubes. For TCRbeta analysis, collaborators shipped samples as frozen whole blood, isolated PBMCs, or DNA extracted from either of those sample types. Concerning this clone: It lacks a known antigen. The input lacks base qualities; no much larger clone sits a single base away.

Broader findings and caveats from the paper: The quantity of clinical and demographic metadata differed by source and by participant and was supplied without curation.

Input material: peripheral blood. The V and J segments used are TRBV19 and TRBJ1-5; TRBD1 agrees with 8 junctional bases. This receptor was identified in a woman in her seventies with acute or convalescent COVID-19. The nucleotide sequence is given as TGTGCCAGTCAGGGGGCCAATCAGCCCCAGCATTTT. Its translation is CASQGANQPQHF.